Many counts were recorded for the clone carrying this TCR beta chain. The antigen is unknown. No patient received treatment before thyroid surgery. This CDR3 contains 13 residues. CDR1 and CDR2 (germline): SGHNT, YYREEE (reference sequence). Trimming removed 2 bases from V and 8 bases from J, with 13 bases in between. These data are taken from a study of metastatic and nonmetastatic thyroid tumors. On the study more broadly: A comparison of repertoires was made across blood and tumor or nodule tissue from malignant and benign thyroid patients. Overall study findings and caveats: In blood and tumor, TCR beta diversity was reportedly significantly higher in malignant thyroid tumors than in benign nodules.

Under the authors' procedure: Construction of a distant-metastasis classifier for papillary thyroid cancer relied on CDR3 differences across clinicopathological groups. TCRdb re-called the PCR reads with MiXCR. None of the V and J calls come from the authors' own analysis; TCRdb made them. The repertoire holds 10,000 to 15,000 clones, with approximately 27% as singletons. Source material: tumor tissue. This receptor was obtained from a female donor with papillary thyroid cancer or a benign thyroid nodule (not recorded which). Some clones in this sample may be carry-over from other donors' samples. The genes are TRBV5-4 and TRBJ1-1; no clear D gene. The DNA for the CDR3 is TGTGCCAGCAGCTTAGGTGGAAGGACCGAAGCTTTCTTT. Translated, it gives CASSLGGRTEAFF.